The 17 T cell receptor beta chains given below trace back to one sample, sequenced in a study of blood T cell repertoires in COVID-19. Clones were sequenced by immunoSEQ multiplex PCR, and TCRdb holds only the in-frame ones, with some missing. This repertoire shows 150,000 to 200,000 clones, around 83% found once; its top ten account for around 1%. The source material was peripheral blood. Receptors were obtained from a man aged 35 to 55 with acute or convalescent COVID-19.

The DNA of the CDR3 is TGTGCTGGTGCGGGCCCGCGGAGTGTCGGCAATCAGCCCCAGCATTTT. Its protein product is CAGAGPRSVGNQPQHF. The rearrangement uses TRBV3-1 (or the pseudogene TRBV3-2) and TRBJ1-5; the D is unclear. This CDR3 comprises 16 residues. Germline V CDR1 and CDR2: LGHDT, YNNKEL (reference sequence).

This chain uses TRBV28 with TRBJ1-2, with D maybe TRBD1 (5 bases). There are 14 residues in the CDR3. The germline V gene encodes CDR1 MDHEN and CDR2 SYDVKM. The V gene lost 5 bases and the J gene lost 4 bases, with 14 bases spanning the gap. CDR3 DNA: TGTGCCAGCAGTCCCCCTCTTGGGGCCTATGGCTACACCTTC. Translating gives CASSPPLGAYGYTF.

This rearrangement joins TRBV29-1 to TRBJ1-4; 9 nucleotides align to TRBD1. Per germline, CDR1 SQVTM and CDR2 ANQGSEA. The CDR3 is made up of 13 amino acids. J lost 8 bases, V lost 3 bases, and 4 bases had no gene match. CDR3 DNA sequence: TGCAGCGTTGAGGGACAGGGAGGAGAAAAACTGTTTTTT. It encodes CSVEGQGGEKLFF.

This sequence joins TRBV10-3 and TRBJ2-7; D is perhaps TRBD1 (6 bases). Deletions cut 2 bases from V and 7 bases from J, with 12 bases between. The CDR3 spans 13 residues. Germline lookup yields CDR1 ENHRY and CDR2 SYGVKD. CDR3 sequence (DNA): TGTGCCATCAGTGAGGAAACAGGGAAGGAGCAGTACTTC. This gives the protein CAISEETGKEQYF.

The chain employs TRBV19 and TRBJ1-2; TRBD1 matches 7 bases. Germline values: CDR1 LNHDA, CDR2 SQIVND (reference sequence). J was trimmed by 1 base and V by 5 bases; bases with no gene match: 4. This CDR3 region has 14 residues. In DNA, the CDR3 is TGTGCCAGTAGTCTTGGGACAGATAACTATGGCTACACCTTC. Amino acids: CASSLGTDNYGYTF.

The V call is TRBV14, the J call TRBJ1-6; D unresolved. Germline loops: CDR1 SGHDN, CDR2 FVKESK. The CDR3 contains 12 residues. The V and J ends lost 0 bases and 13 bases respectively, with 7 bases between them. The CDR3 here is CASSQDLSPLHF. The CDR3 nucleotides read TGTGCCAGCAGCCAAGATCTATCTCCCCTCCACTTT.

This sequence joins TRBV3-1 (or the pseudogene TRBV3-2) and TRBJ2-7, with D possibly being TRBD1 (8 bases). The V and J ends lost 5 bases and 6 bases respectively, with 14 bases between them. Germline V lookup: CDR1 LGHDT, CDR2 YNNKEL (reference sequence). CDR3 length: 13 residues. CDR3 in DNA: TGTGCCAGCAGCGCGACAGGGGAGGGCGAGCAGTACTTC. Translation: CASSATGEGEQYF.

V is TRBV28 and J is TRBJ2-1; 7 bases are a match to TRBD2. Germline V CDR1 and CDR2: MDHEN, SYDVKM. J lost 4 bases, V lost 5 bases, and 2 bases had no gene match. There are 13 residues in the CDR3. The CDR3 sequence is CASSTRGYNEQFF. The DNA of the CDR3 is TGTGCCAGCAGTACGCGGGGGTACAATGAGCAGTTCTTC. Combining the CDR3 with reference TRBV28 and TRBJ2-1 gives the whole variable domain DVKVTQSSRYLVKRTGEKVFLECVQDMDHENMFWYRQDPGLGLRLIYFSYDVKMKEKGDIPEGYSVSREKKERFSLILESASTNQTSMYLCASSTRGYNEQFFGPGTRLTVL.

V is TRBV9 and J is TRBJ2-1, with D possibly being TRBD2 (6 bases). Germline V gene sequence: CDR1 SGDLS, CDR2 YYNGEE. CDR3 length equals 14 residues. Trimming stripped 0 bases from V and 5 bases from J, with 9 bases between. CDR3 protein: CASSVGGGDNEQFF. The CDR3 DNA is TGTGCCAGCAGCGTAGGGGGCGGGGACAATGAGCAGTTCTTC.

J is TRBJ1-3 and V is TRBV4-1; D perhaps matches TRBD1 (5 bases). Germline V CDR1 and CDR2: MGHRA, YSYEKL. Trimming shortened V by 1 base and J by 2 bases, and 9 bases separated the two germline ends. This CDR3 is built from 15 residues. The CDR3 nucleotides read TGCGCCAGCAGCCAAGCAGGGTGGGCTGGAAACACCATATATTTT. Translation gives CASSQAGWAGNTIYF.

The chain couples TRBV5-5 to TRBJ2-3, with D possibly TRBD2 on 5 matching bases. CDR3 length: 17 amino acids. Germline CDR1 SGHKS, CDR2 YYEKEE (reference sequence). The V end was cut by 0 bases, the J end by 2 bases, with 16 bases between. The CDR3 here is CASSLVPSLTYTDTQYF. CDR3 bases: TGTGCCAGCAGCTTGGTGCCTAGCCTAACTTACACAGATACGCAGTATTTT.

J is TRBJ1-2 and V is TRBV9; D uncertain. Germline loops: CDR1 SGDLS, CDR2 YYNGEE. The V end was cut by 4 bases, the J end by 4 bases, with 14 bases between. The CDR3 consists of 14 residues. CDR3 in amino acids: CASSPSPQLYGYTF. Here the CDR3 DNA reads TGTGCCAGCAGCCCTAGCCCACAACTCTATGGCTACACCTTC.

This clone turned up a few times. This chain joins TRBV18 and TRBJ1-1; D possibly corresponds to TRBD1 (5 bases). From germline, CDR1 is KGHSH and CDR2 LQKENI. V gave up 2 bases and J gave up 0 bases, with 13 bases separating them. The CDR3 sequence is 16 residues long. CDR3 sequence reads: CASSPGWGELNTEAFF. In DNA form, the CDR3 reads TGTGCCAGCTCACCAGGCTGGGGGGAGTTGAACACTGAAGCTTTCTTT.

Note on this clone: An end of the junction differs from the germline gene, which may be a read error. The chain employs TRBV5-5 and TRBJ1-2; no clear D gene. The length of the CDR3 is 13 residues. Germline-derived CDR1 and CDR2 are SGHKS and YYEKEE (reference sequence). As DNA, the CDR3 is TGTGCCAACAGCTTGTTCGGGAACTATGGCTACACCTTC. This encodes CANSLFGNYGYTF.

This chain links TRBV7-3 with TRBJ2-1; D is unresolved. The CDR3 length is 11 residues. V lost 5 bases and J lost 7, with 6 bases in between. Germline V gives CDR1 SGHTA, CDR2 FQGTGA. DNA for the CDR3: TGTGCCAGCAGCCCCGGGAATGAGCAGTTCTTC. This translates into CASSPGNEQFF.

V gene TRBV5-1 combines with J gene TRBJ2-1; 8 nucleotides line up with TRBD1. This CDR3 is built from 15 residues. The trim removed 7 bases at V and 0 bases at J, leaving 6 bases unmatched. From germline, CDR1 is SGHRS and CDR2 YFSETQ. CDR3 DNA: TGCGCCAGCTACAGGGGGGAAGTCTCCTACAATGAGCAGTTCTTC. Translating gives CASYRGEVSYNEQFF. The entire variable domain, with the rest obtained from reference TRBV5-1 and TRBJ2-1, is as follows: KAGVTQTPRYLIKTRGQQVTLSCSPISGHRSVSWYQQTPGQGLQFLFEYFSETQRNKGNFPGRFSGRQFSNSRSEMNVSTLELGDSALYLCASYRGEVSYNEQFFGPGTRLTVL.

The gene calls are TRBV27 and TRBJ2-5; weak D call: TRBD1 (6 bases). The CDR3 length is 14 residues. V lost 4 bases, J lost 5 bases, and 14 bases lay in between. Germline CDR1 MNHEY, CDR2 SMNVEV (reference sequence). CDR3 nucleotides: TGTGCCAGCAGTTCGGGCAGGGGAAGGGAGACCCAGTACTTC. Residues: CASSSGRGRETQYF.